These 20 T cell receptor beta chains were all obtained from the same sample, sequenced in a study of tumour-infiltrating T cells in Burkitt lymphoma. The repertoire was sequenced with immunoSEQ multiplex PCR; TCRdb's copy has only in-frame clones and lacks some. The profile shows tens of thousands of clones, approximately 31% of them singletons. Sequenced material: tumor tissue. Receptors were obtained from a human donor with Burkitt lymphoma.

The sample holds one count of this clone. This chain uses TRBV19 with TRBJ1-1, with 9 bases aligning to TRBD1. The CDR3 loop spans 14 amino acids. V dropped 7 bases and J dropped 6; count of bases not matched to a gene: 9. The germline V gene encodes CDR1 LNHDA and CDR2 SQIVND (reference sequence). This CDR3 reads CASNSRDRAPEAFF. DNA of the CDR3: TGTGCCAGTAACAGCCGGGACAGGGCCCCTGAAGCTTTCTTT.

V and J are TRBV11-1 and TRBJ1-2; 12 bases align to TRBD1. The CDR3 has 15 amino acids. V dropped 5 bases and J dropped 7; count of bases not matched to a gene: 8. CDR1 is SGHAT and CDR2 is FQDESV in the germline V gene (reference sequence). DNA for the CDR3: TGTGCCAGCAGCCCCCCGGGACAGGGGGCGTTTGGCTACACCTTC. It translates to CASSPPGQGAFGYTF.

This chain joins TRBV9 and TRBJ2-5; 9 nucleotides line up with TRBD2. This CDR3 is 16 amino acids long. Germline values: CDR1 SGDLS, CDR2 YYNGEE. The V and J ends lost 0 bases and 4 bases, in that order; junction bases with no gene match: 7. For the CDR3, the DNA is TGTGCCAGCAGCGTAGCTCCCAGCGGGGGGCCAGAGACCCAGTACTTC. Amino acids: CASSVAPSGGPETQYF.

The chain combines TRBV5-1 with TRBJ1-1; possible D gene TRBD1, 5 bases. The germline V gene has CDR1 SGHRS and CDR2 YFSETQ. The V and J ends lost 4 bases and 6 bases respectively, with 22 bases between them. The CDR3 contains 16 residues. The CDR3 here is CASSLVGGVVYAEAFF. The CDR3 DNA sequence: TGCGCCAGCAGCCTCGTTGGAGGGGTAGTTTACGCTGAAGCTTTCTTT.

The chain links TRBV4-1 to TRBJ2-5; 8 positions agree with TRBD2. V lost 0 bases to trimming and J lost 7 bases; unmatched junction nucleotides: 7. The CDR3 length is 15 residues. From germline, CDR1 is MGHRA and CDR2 YSYEKL. This CDR3 reads CASSQESGLAGTQYF. The CDR3 bases are TGCGCCAGCAGCCAAGAATCTGGCCTAGCGGGGACCCAGTACTTC.

This clone appeared a few times. V is TRBV29-1 and J is TRBJ1-2; a possible D gene is TRBD1 (6 bases). The CDR3 contains 15 residues. CDR1 and CDR2 (germline): SQVTM, ANQGSEA. Trimming stripped 5 bases from V and 8 bases from J, with 24 bases between. This CDR3 is CSVKGGPDGGEGYTF. CDR3 in DNA: TGCAGCGTTAAAGGGGGGCCGGACGGGGGCGAAGGCTACACCTTC.

The V gene is TRBV20-1, the J gene TRBJ1-2; no definite D call. The V end lost 5 bases, the J end lost 8 bases, and 12 bases lay between the germline ends. Germline values: CDR1 DFQATT, CDR2 SNEGSKA (reference sequence). The CDR3 totals 11 residues. CDR3 in amino acids: CSAEESSGYTF. CDR3 in DNA: TGCAGTGCTGAGGAATCCTCAGGCTACACCTTC.

The J gene is TRBJ1-6, the V gene TRBV25-1, with D maybe TRBD1 (6 bases). Looked up from germline, CDR1 is MGHDK and CDR2 is SYGVNS. CDR3 size: 17 residues. Trimming took off 1 base at V and 10 bases at J, with 20 bases between the two ends. The CDR3 here is CASSESGNRVTGSPLHF. The DNA for the CDR3 is TGTGCCAGCAGTGAATCCGGAAACAGGGTAACTGGATCACCCCTCCACTTT.

This rearrangement joins TRBV10-2 to TRBJ2-3, with D possibly being TRBD1 (5 bases). The V end lost 3 bases, the J end lost 0 bases, and 7 bases lay between the germline ends. Germline V lookup: CDR1 WSHSY, CDR2 SAAADI. There are 14 residues in the CDR3. CDR3 protein: CASSEGASTDTQYF. Written as DNA, the CDR3 is TGCGCCAGCAGTGAAGGGGCTAGCACAGATACGCAGTATTTT.

V gene TRBV29-1 combines with J gene TRBJ2-4, with D tentatively TRBD1 or TRBD2 (7 bases each). The CDR3 has 12 amino acids. Germline loops: CDR1 SQVTM, CDR2 ANQGSEA. V lost 3 bases and J lost 10, with 13 bases in between. Written as DNA, the CDR3 is TGCAGCGTTGAGGTCCAGGGGGGGATTCAGTACTTC. It encodes CSVEVQGGIQYF.

The chain joins TRBV6-5 to TRBJ2-7; D is unclear. V was cut by 2 bases and J by 3 bases, with 17 bases left in between. The CDR3 totals 16 residues. Per the germline V gene, CDR1 is MNHEY and CDR2 is SVGAGI. The CDR3 DNA sequence: TGTGCCAGCAGTTACCGACCTCCCCGGGTTCACTACGAGCAGTACTTC. Translation: CASSYRPPRVHYEQYF.

The chain is built from TRBV6-5 and TRBJ1-6; D uncertain. The CDR3 spans 15 residues. V dropped 10 bases and J dropped 4 bases, with 17 bases sitting between them. Germline CDR1 and CDR2: MNHEY and SVGAGI. CDR3 nucleotide sequence: TGTGCCAACACCCCTAAGCTAGCATATAATTCACCCCTCCACTTT. Its translation is CANTPKLAYNSPLHF.

The chain recombines TRBV28 with TRBJ1-2, with 7 nucleotides matching TRBD1. CDR1 is MDHEN and CDR2 is SYDVKM in the germline V gene. V lost 6 bases, J lost 3 bases, and 7 bases stayed unmatched. CDR3 size: 14 residues. In nucleotides, the CDR3 is TGTGCCAGCAGATTGGGACAGAACTACTATGGCTACACCTTC. Encoded protein: CASRLGQNYYGYTF.

The rearrangement joins TRBV27 to TRBJ1-5; TRBD1 might be the D (5 bases). The germline V and J ends were trimmed by 3 bases and 4 bases, with 10 bases remaining between them. This CDR3 has 14 residues. Germline CDR1 reads MNHEY; CDR2 reads SMNVEV (reference sequence). CDR3 DNA sequence: TGTGCCAGCAGTTTTGGGGCCGATAATCAGCCCCAGCATTTT. Protein: CASSFGADNQPQHF.

The rearrangement links TRBV6-1 to TRBJ1-2; D is perhaps TRBD1 (6 bases). This CDR3 comprises 15 residues. Germline V gene sequence: CDR1 MNHNS, CDR2 SASEGT. V shed 5 bases and J shed 4 bases, with 17 bases lying between them. CDR3: CASSTQDSALYGYTF. The DNA of the CDR3 is TGTGCCAGCAGTACCCAGGACAGTGCCCTCTATGGCTACACCTTC.

This clone appeared a few times. This chain uses TRBV7-2 with TRBJ2-3; D not certain. CDR3 size: 13 residues. Trimming shortened V by 5 bases and J by 3 bases, and 9 bases separated the two germline ends. CDR1 and CDR2 from the germline V gene are SGHTA and FQGNSA. The CDR3 loop reads CASSIFQTDTQYF. The CDR3 coding sequence is TGTGCCAGCAGCATTTTCCAGACAGATACGCAGTATTTT.

The chain combines TRBV27 with TRBJ1-5; D unresolved. Germline V lookup: CDR1 MNHEY, CDR2 SMNVEV (reference sequence). The CDR3 loop spans 13 amino acids. Trimming left V 4 bases short and J 7 bases short, with 11 bases between. This chain's CDR3 is CASSSGRLQPQHF. CDR3 nucleotides: TGTGCCAGCAGTTCAGGACGGTTACAGCCCCAGCATTTT.

This clone was found a few times. V and J are TRBV5-6 and TRBJ2-7; 7 bases line up with TRBD2. The CDR3 sequence is 14 residues long. Germline CDR1 is SGHDT and CDR2 is YYEEEE. V shed 3 bases, J shed 3 bases, and the junction held 6 bases outside the gene matches. CDR3 DNA sequence: TGTGCCAGCAGCTACGGGACTAACCTCTACGAGCAGTACTTC. Protein sequence: CASSYGTNLYEQYF.

This chain links TRBV7-9 with TRBJ2-1; D unresolved. The germline CDR1 and CDR2 sequences are SEHNR and FQNEAQ (reference sequence). The V gene lost 3 bases and the J gene lost 7 bases, with 16 bases spanning the gap. The CDR3 loop spans 15 amino acids. In DNA form, the CDR3 reads TGTGCCAGCAGCTTTAACCGGGCCGCACGGAATGAGCAGTTCTTC. Translation: CASSFNRAARNEQFF.

This clone was seen only a few times. The chain links TRBV7-9 to TRBJ1-4; D possibly corresponds to TRBD1 (6 bases). Germline V gene data show CDR1 as SEHNR and CDR2 as FQNEAQ (reference sequence). The CDR3 is 15 amino acids. The ends were cut back, 7 bases at V and 4 bases at J, with 16 bases in the middle. CDR3 amino acids: CASTSGGQFNEKLFF. The CDR3 nucleotides are TGTGCCAGCACCTCGGGGGGCCAGTTTAATGAAAAACTGTTTTTT.